Listed below are T cell receptor beta chains from one sample, sequenced in a study of memory CD4+ T cells and cytomegalovirus serostatus. The assay was immunoSEQ multiplex PCR, and TCRdb's table has in-frame clones only and misses some. The sample shows under 50,000 clones, 60% to 85% of them seen only once. The sample was memory CD4+ T cells from blood. The receptors were gathered from an adult in good health and CMV-seronegative. Both conserved end residues are part of each CDR3. The order of the fields is CDR3 protein, CDR3 DNA, V gene, J gene, clone size, D gene. D genes are given only for firm matches. Clone size is not always given. Where it is, it says once, few, many or a class for expanded clones.

CASSLVAGGPETQYF	TGTGCCAGCAGCTTGGTCGCGGGGGGGCCGGAGACCCAGTACTTC	TRBV5-6	TRBJ2-5	.	TRBD2
CSVEGQGGTDTQYF	TGCAGCGTTGAAGGACAGGGAGGCACAGATACGCAGTATTTT	TRBV29-1	TRBJ2-3	.	TRBD1
CASNEPGQADTQYF	TGTGCCAGTAACGAGCCGGGACAGGCGGATACGCAGTATTTT	TRBV14	TRBJ2-3	few	TRBD1
CASSSGRETQYF	TGTGCCAGCAGCTCAGGGAGGGAGACCCAGTACTTC	TRBV7-9	TRBJ2-5	.	.
CASSLGAGTGPYEQYF	TGCGCCAGCAGCTTGGGCGCCGGGACAGGACCCTACGAGCAGTACTTC	TRBV5-1	TRBJ2-7	.	TRBD1
CASSVTMRDQGKQYF	TGCGCCAGCAGCGTAACAATGAGGGACCAGGGCAAGCAGTACTTC	TRBV5-1	TRBJ2-7	.	.
CSVVIGGQETQYF	TGCAGCGTTGTAATCGGGGGTCAAGAGACCCAGTACTTC	TRBV29-1	TRBJ2-5	.	.
CASSLVGGSEAFF	TGTGCCAGCAGCTTAGTGGGGGGATCAGAGGCTTTCTTT	TRBV7-2	TRBJ1-1	.	.
CASSLIRDRRNQAQHF	TGTGCCAGCAGCTTGATCCGGGACAGGCGGAATCAGGCCCAGCATTTT	TRBV5-6	TRBJ1-5	.	TRBD1
CATSRDNSRGSGAGELFF	TGTGCCACCAGCAGAGATAACAGTCGAGGATCGGGCGCCGGGGAGCTGTTTTTT	TRBV15	TRBJ2-2	.	.